A selection of T cell receptor beta chains follows, all from one sample in a study of blood T cell repertoires in COVID-19. Generated by immunoSEQ multiplex PCR, the TCRdb table keeps only in-frame clones and is missing some. The sample lists 180,000 or so clones; approximately 85% were seen once. Source material: peripheral blood. Receptor source: an older woman with acute or convalescent COVID-19. Both conserved end residues are part of each CDR3. The D gene is left open where the match is weak. Clone sizes are given selectively: once, few, many, or a class where the clone is expanded.

d_call: TRBD1
clone_size: -
v_call: TRBV4-2
j_call: TRBJ1-2
cdr3_nt: TGTGCCAGCAGCCAAGGGGGACAGGGTTTGAACTATGGCTACACCTTC
cdr3_aa: CASSQGGQGLNYGYTF

d_call: TRBD1
clone_size: -
v_call: TRBV30
j_call: TRBJ1-4
cdr3_nt: TGTGCCTGGGCTGGGACAGGAGCAACTAATGAAAAACTGTTTTTT
cdr3_aa: CAWAGTGATNEKLFF

d_call: -
clone_size: -
v_call: TRBV7-9
j_call: TRBJ1-1
cdr3_nt: TGTGCCAGCAGCATTGGACAGTTTAGTGAAGCTTTCTTT
cdr3_aa: CASSIGQFSEAFF

d_call: -
clone_size: -
v_call: TRBV30
j_call: TRBJ2-1
cdr3_nt: TGTGCCTGGAAACCGGGACTTATATACAATGAGCAGTTCTTC
cdr3_aa: CAWKPGLIYNEQFF

d_call: TRBD2
clone_size: -
v_call: TRBV18
j_call: TRBJ2-7
cdr3_nt: TGTGCCAGCGCGGGACTATCCTACGAGCAGTACTTC
cdr3_aa: CASAGLSYEQYF

d_call: -
clone_size: -
v_call: TRBV30
j_call: TRBJ1-5
cdr3_nt: TGTGCCTGGAGTGCCCCCCGCAGGGTCCTTGGCAATCAGCCCCAGCATTTT
cdr3_aa: CAWSAPRRVLGNQPQHF

d_call: -
clone_size: -
v_call: TRBV28
j_call: TRBJ1-4
cdr3_nt: TGTGCCAGCAGCCCAACAGGGCCGTATGAAAAACTGTTTTTT
cdr3_aa: CASSPTGPYEKLFF

d_call: -
clone_size: -
v_call: TRBV9
j_call: TRBJ2-2
cdr3_nt: TGTGCCAGCAGCGTGGGGGCTGCAGACATTTACACCGGGGAGCTGTTTTTT
cdr3_aa: CASSVGAADIYTGELFF

d_call: TRBD1
clone_size: -
v_call: TRBV6-6
j_call: TRBJ1-2
cdr3_nt: TGTGCCAGCAGTGCGACAGGGGTTGGCTATGGCTACACCTTC
cdr3_aa: CASSATGVGYGYTF

d_call: TRBD1
clone_size: -
v_call: TRBV4-2
j_call: TRBJ1-5
cdr3_nt: TGTGCCAGCAGCCGCTTGACAGGGGGTTCCAATCAGCCCCAGCATTTT
cdr3_aa: CASSRLTGGSNQPQHF

d_call: -
clone_size: -
v_call: TRBV15
j_call: TRBJ1-2
cdr3_nt: TGTGCCACCAGCAGAGATCCACAGGGCGGCTATGGCTACACCTTC
cdr3_aa: CATSRDPQGGYGYTF

d_call: -
clone_size: -
v_call: TRBV3-1/TRBV3-2
j_call: TRBJ1-1
cdr3_nt: TGTGCCAGCAGCCCCTCGGGGATGAACACTGAAGCTTTCTTT
cdr3_aa: CASSPSGMNTEAFF

d_call: TRBD2
clone_size: once
v_call: TRBV7-3
j_call: TRBJ2-1
cdr3_nt: TGTGCCAGCAGCTTAATGGGACTAGCGGGGTACAATGAGCAGTTCTTC
cdr3_aa: CASSLMGLAGYNEQFF

d_call: -
clone_size: -
v_call: TRBV29-1
j_call: TRBJ2-1
cdr3_nt: TGCAGCGTTGTGGGAGCGGCTTCCTCCTACAATGAGCAGTTCTTC
cdr3_aa: CSVVGAASSYNEQFF

d_call: TRBD2
clone_size: -
v_call: TRBV11-2
j_call: TRBJ2-1
cdr3_nt: TGTGCCAGCAGCTTAGGAGCGGGGGCTTACAATGAGCAGTTCTTC
cdr3_aa: CASSLGAGAYNEQFF

d_call: -
clone_size: -
v_call: TRBV7-8
j_call: TRBJ1-2
cdr3_nt: TGTGCCAGCAGCGCCCAGGGACACCTACCTAACTATGGCTACACCTTC
cdr3_aa: CASSAQGHLPNYGYTF

d_call: -
clone_size: -
v_call: TRBV10-3
j_call: TRBJ1-6
cdr3_nt: TGTGCCATCAGTGAGTCCTGGGGGGGGAATAATTCACCCCTCCACTTT
cdr3_aa: CAISESWGGNNSPLHF

d_call: -
clone_size: -
v_call: TRBV30
j_call: TRBJ1-3
cdr3_nt: TGTGCCTGGAGTGTACAGGGAAAGACCATATATTTT
cdr3_aa: CAWSVQGKTIYF

d_call: -
clone_size: -
v_call: TRBV10-3
j_call: TRBJ2-1
cdr3_nt: TGTGCCATCAGTGAGTCGATCGGGGGGCGCGGTTTTTCGAATGAGCAGTTCTTC
cdr3_aa: CAISESIGGRGFSNEQFF

d_call: -
clone_size: -
v_call: TRBV10-2
j_call: TRBJ2-2
cdr3_nt: TGCGCCAGCAGTGCCCTCGGTGAGCGAGACACCGGGGAGCTGTTTTTT
cdr3_aa: CASSALGERDTGELFF

d_call: TRBD2
clone_size: -
v_call: TRBV3-1/TRBV3-2
j_call: TRBJ2-7
cdr3_nt: TGTGCCAGCAGCCAAGAGGTCCTAGCGGGAGCAGGGGAGCAGTACTTC
cdr3_aa: CASSQEVLAGAGEQYF

d_call: -
clone_size: -
v_call: TRBV3-1/TRBV3-2
j_call: TRBJ1-2
cdr3_nt: TGTGCCAGCAGCCAAGTCTCCACCGGGGGAGGCTACACCTTC
cdr3_aa: CASSQVSTGGGYTF

d_call: -
clone_size: once
v_call: TRBV28
j_call: TRBJ1-1
cdr3_nt: TGTGCCAGCAGTCCTGTATGGAACACTGAAGCTTTCTTT
cdr3_aa: CASSPVWNTEAFF

d_call: TRBD1
clone_size: -
v_call: TRBV19
j_call: TRBJ1-5
cdr3_nt: TGTGCCAGTAGTATCAGGGACAGTTATCAGCCCCAGCATTTT
cdr3_aa: CASSIRDSYQPQHF

d_call: -
clone_size: -
v_call: TRBV28
j_call: TRBJ1-4
cdr3_nt: TGTGCCAGCAACCCGGGACAACGAGAAAAACTGTTTTTT
cdr3_aa: CASNPGQREKLFF

d_call: TRBD1
clone_size: -
v_call: TRBV6-5
j_call: TRBJ2-7
cdr3_nt: TGTGCCAGCAGTTACGGGACAGGGGTTTCCTACGAGCAGTACTTC
cdr3_aa: CASSYGTGVSYEQYF

d_call: -
clone_size: -
v_call: TRBV14
j_call: TRBJ1-2
cdr3_nt: TGTGCCAGCAGCGCTGGACAAACTTATGGCTACACCTTC
cdr3_aa: CASSAGQTYGYTF

d_call: TRBD1
clone_size: -
v_call: TRBV19
j_call: TRBJ1-4
cdr3_nt: TGTGCCAGTAGTATTGGACAGGGGAGGGAAAAACTGTTTTTT
cdr3_aa: CASSIGQGREKLFF

d_call: -
clone_size: -
v_call: TRBV7-2
j_call: TRBJ1-3
cdr3_nt: TGTGCCAGCACCCCCTCCAGGACACACGGAAACACCATATATTTT
cdr3_aa: CASTPSRTHGNTIYF

d_call: TRBD1
clone_size: few
v_call: TRBV28
j_call: TRBJ2-7
cdr3_nt: TGTGCCAGCAAGGGACAGCGGGAGCAGTACTTC
cdr3_aa: CASKGQREQYF

d_call: -
clone_size: -
v_call: TRBV6-5
j_call: TRBJ1-1
cdr3_nt: TGTGCCAGCAGTCGGACGGGGGGCACTGAAGCTTTCTTT
cdr3_aa: CASSRTGGTEAFF

d_call: -
clone_size: -
v_call: TRBV5-1
j_call: TRBJ1-1
cdr3_nt: TGCGCCAGCAGCTTGACAGGGCACAACACTGAAGCTTTCTTT
cdr3_aa: CASSLTGHNTEAFF

d_call: -
clone_size: -
v_call: TRBV6-5
j_call: TRBJ1-1
cdr3_nt: TGTGCCAGCAGTTTCGGCCGGGGGACTGAAGCTTTCTTT
cdr3_aa: CASSFGRGTEAFF

d_call: TRBD2
clone_size: -
v_call: TRBV18
j_call: TRBJ2-1
cdr3_nt: TGTGCCAGCTCCCGCGGGGCGGGAGTAAATGAGCAGTTCTTC
cdr3_aa: CASSRGAGVNEQFF

d_call: TRBD2
clone_size: -
v_call: TRBV2
j_call: TRBJ2-1
cdr3_nt: TGTGCCGATAGACTAGCTCCATACAATGAGCAGTTCTTC
cdr3_aa: CADRLAPYNEQFF

d_call: -
clone_size: -
v_call: TRBV3-1/TRBV3-2
j_call: TRBJ1-3
cdr3_nt: TGTGCCAGCAGCCATGCTATCCCAGGGCCAACGTCTACCATATATTTT
cdr3_aa: CASSHAIPGPTSTIYF

d_call: TRBD1
clone_size: once
v_call: TRBV19
j_call: TRBJ1-1
cdr3_nt: TGTGCCAGTAGTAGGGGGACAGGGGGATTCACTGAAGCTTTCTTT
cdr3_aa: CASSRGTGGFTEAFF

d_call: -
clone_size: -
v_call: TRBV11-2
j_call: TRBJ2-3
cdr3_nt: TGTGCCAGCAGCTCCTACGGGAGAGCCACAGATACGCAGTATTTT
cdr3_aa: CASSSYGRATDTQYF

d_call: TRBD1
clone_size: -
v_call: TRBV5-6
j_call: TRBJ1-2
cdr3_nt: TGTGCCAGCAGCTCCGCAGGGGGCAGGATTTATGGCTACACCTTC
cdr3_aa: CASSSAGGRIYGYTF

d_call: -
clone_size: -
v_call: TRBV3-1/TRBV3-2
j_call: TRBJ2-1
cdr3_nt: TGTGCCAGCAGCCCATTCCGGGGAAATGGAAATGAGCAGTTCTTC
cdr3_aa: CASSPFRGNGNEQFF

d_call: -
clone_size: -
v_call: TRBV16
j_call: TRBJ1-5
cdr3_nt: TGTGCCAGCAGCCAACAGAGGGGGAGCGGCCAGCCCCAGCATTTT
cdr3_aa: CASSQQRGSGQPQHF

d_call: TRBD1
clone_size: once
v_call: TRBV12-5
j_call: TRBJ1-2
cdr3_nt: TGTGCTAGTGGTTTGGTAACAGGGGAATATGGCTACACCTTC
cdr3_aa: CASGLVTGEYGYTF

d_call: TRBD1
clone_size: few
v_call: TRBV10-3
j_call: TRBJ1-3
cdr3_nt: TGTGCCATCAGTGAGTCAGGGGGCTTTAGCTCTGGAAACACCATATATTTT
cdr3_aa: CAISESGGFSSGNTIYF

d_call: -
clone_size: -
v_call: TRBV20-1
j_call: TRBJ1-1
cdr3_nt: TGCAGTGCTAGTGAGGCCAGGCGGAACACTGAAGCTTTCTTT
cdr3_aa: CSASEARRNTEAFF

d_call: -
clone_size: -
v_call: TRBV7-3
j_call: TRBJ2-3
cdr3_nt: TGTGCCAGCAGCTCCCGGGACTTACCCACGTATACGCAGTATTTT
cdr3_aa: CASSSRDLPTYTQYF

d_call: TRBD1
clone_size: -
v_call: TRBV15
j_call: TRBJ2-7
cdr3_nt: TGTGCCCCCCCAGGGGGCTCATCCTACGAGCAGTACTTC
cdr3_aa: CAPPGGSSYEQYF

d_call: TRBD1
clone_size: -
v_call: TRBV19
j_call: TRBJ1-2
cdr3_nt: TGTGCCAGTAGTAGAAGCCCGGACAGGGGCTATGGCTACACCTTC
cdr3_aa: CASSRSPDRGYGYTF

d_call: TRBD2
clone_size: -
v_call: TRBV11-3
j_call: TRBJ2-1
cdr3_nt: TGTGCCAGCAGCTTAACCGGGACTAGCGACCGCAATGAGCAGTTCTTC
cdr3_aa: CASSLTGTSDRNEQFF

d_call: TRBD2
clone_size: once
v_call: TRBV5-6
j_call: TRBJ2-4
cdr3_nt: TGTGCCAGCAGTTCGGGACTAGCGGGCGTCAAAAACATTCAGTACTTC
cdr3_aa: CASSSGLAGVKNIQYF

d_call: -
clone_size: few
v_call: TRBV6-5
j_call: TRBJ2-4
cdr3_nt: TGTGCCAGCAGGTCTTTGGGGGAGGTGGGGAACATTCAGTACTTC
cdr3_aa: CASRSLGEVGNIQYF

d_call: TRBD1
clone_size: -
v_call: TRBV20-1
j_call: TRBJ1-1
cdr3_nt: TGCAGTGCACCGGACAGGGCGACCGCTTTCTTT
cdr3_aa: CSAPDRATAFF

d_call: -
clone_size: -
v_call: TRBV25-1
j_call: TRBJ1-1
cdr3_nt: TGTGCCAGCAGCCAGGTGGGGGCTGTCACTGAAGCTTTCTTT
cdr3_aa: CASSQVGAVTEAFF

d_call: -
clone_size: -
v_call: TRBV30
j_call: TRBJ2-1
cdr3_nt: TGTGCCTCCACGAGGGCAGGCCTCGATGAGCAGTTCTTC
cdr3_aa: CASTRAGLDEQFF